A single sample gave rise to the 23 T cell receptor beta chains below, sequenced in a study of T cells in Graves' hyperthyroidism and ophthalmopathy. Template material for amplifying TCR beta CDR3 regions consisted of RNA transcripts. RT-PCR in the first round (using the HTBI primer set) targeted the TCR CDR3. TCRdb called the multiplex PCR reads again in MiXCR, with one record for every CDR3 protein. This sample has about 200,000 distinct CDR3 sequences; about 15% occur once, and the top ten carry 50%. The sample consisted of blood. The receptors derive from a man aged 50-59 years with Graves' hyperthyroidism.

The CDR3 sequence: CASSFRGDTGELFF. CDR3 coding DNA: TGTGCCAGCAGTTTCCGGGGGGACACCGGGGAGCTGTTTTTT. V gene TRBV28 combines with J gene TRBJ2-2; 7 bases align to TRBD2. This CDR3 has 14 residues. Germline trimming cut 3 bases from V and 3 bases from J; bases unmatched to any gene: 1. In germline, CDR1 is MDHEN, CDR2 SYDVKM.

On this clonotype itself: A junction boundary mismatches the germline segment, possibly from a read error. The chain combines TRBV11-1 with TRBJ2-1; 8 positions match TRBD2. The CDR3 has 17 residues. Germline V CDR1 and CDR2: SGHAT, FQDESV (reference sequence). The CDR3 region has the DNA TGCGCCAGCAGCCAATGGCGCGTAAGCGGGAGTAACAATGGGCAGTTCTTC. Its translation: CASSQWRVSGSNNGQFF.

In this sample, this clonotype turned up many times. The chain combines TRBV12-3 or TRBV12-4 with TRBJ1-1, with 7 nucleotides matching TRBD1. CDR3 length: 16 amino acids. With 9 bases clipped from V and 3 bases from J, the junction kept 16 bases outside the gene matches. CDR3 loop: CASKTDWGGQDTEAFF. In DNA, the CDR3 is TGTGCCAGTAAAACCGACTGGGGAGGACAGGACACTGAAGCTTTCTTT.

This clonotype was counted only a few times. This chain uses TRBV7-8 with TRBJ2-7, with D perhaps matching TRBD1 (6 bases). From germline, CDR1 is SGHVS and CDR2 FQNEAQ. The CDR3 consists of 13 residues. V was shortened by 1 base and J by 5 bases, with 9 bases between the two germline ends. DNA for the CDR3: TGTGCCAGCAGCTTAGGACAGGTAAACGAGCAGTACTTC. Amino acid sequence: CASSLGQVNEQYF.

This clonotype was counted many times. This sequence joins TRBV3-1 and TRBJ2-7; the match to TRBD1 covers 7 bases. This CDR3 comprises 13 residues. V was pared by 4 bases and J by 5 bases, with 5 bases of the junction left unmatched. Germline loops: CDR1 LGHDT, CDR2 YNNKEL (reference sequence). This chain's CDR3 is CASSPDRFNEQYF. CDR3 sequence (DNA): TGTGCCAGCAGCCCGGACAGGTTTAACGAGCAGTACTTC.

This clonotype appeared a few times. The rearrangement uses TRBV6-2 or TRBV6-3 and TRBJ2-5; D possibly corresponds to TRBD1 (6 bases). The CDR3 runs to 15 residues. The V gene lost 4 bases and the J gene lost 1 base, with 13 bases spanning the gap. Germline CDR1 reads MNHEY; CDR2 reads SVGEGT. The CDR3 sequence is CASSSYRDIQETQYF. The DNA of the CDR3 is TGTGCCAGCAGTTCGTACCGGGACATCCAAGAGACCCAGTACTTC.

In this sample, this clonotype turned up many times. The rearrangement joins TRBV28 to TRBJ1-3; 8 bases agree with TRBD1. This CDR3 spans 14 amino acids. J lost 4 bases, V lost 5 bases, and 4 bases had no gene match. Germline loops: CDR1 MDHEN, CDR2 SYDVKM. The CDR3 sequence is CASSPDREGNTIYF. The CDR3 DNA follows: TGTGCCAGCAGTCCGGACAGGGAGGGAAACACCATATATTTT.

This clonotype came up many times. This sequence joins TRBV27 and TRBJ1-6, with TRBD1 matching 7 bases. Per the germline V gene, CDR1 is MNHEY and CDR2 is SMNVEV (reference sequence). The junction had 8 bases not matched to a gene; V was cut back by 6 bases and J by 9 bases. This CDR3 has 14 amino acids. This CDR3 is CASSIDRAGSPLHF. Here the CDR3 DNA reads TGTGCCAGCAGCATTGACAGGGCGGGTTCACCCCTCCACTTT.

This clonotype was seen ten or more times. This chain uses TRBV10-3 with TRBJ2-7; a possible D gene is TRBD1 (7 bases). Trimming removed 0 bases at V and 2 bases at J, with 20 bases between. Germline loops: CDR1 ENHRY, CDR2 SYGVKD. The CDR3 is made up of 18 amino acids. DNA of the CDR3: TGTGCCATCAGTGAGTCTGGGCAGGGGGACTTTTTACCCTACGAGCAGTACTTC. Translating gives CAISESGQGDFLPYEQYF.

This clonotype has at least ten counts. This rearrangement joins TRBV11-3 to TRBJ1-2; TRBD1 agrees at 8 bases. The CDR3 has 13 amino acids. The germline V gene has CDR1 SGHNT and CDR2 YENEEA. The V segment lost 5 bases and the J segment 8 bases; nucleotides outside the gene matches: 7. The DNA for the CDR3 is TGTGCCAGCAGCCTGGGACAGGTGAGCGGCTACACCTTC. It is translated as CASSLGQVSGYTF.

The chain carries TRBV10-3 and TRBJ1-1, with D unresolved. The CDR3 covers 14 residues. The germline V gene encodes CDR1 ENHRY and CDR2 SYGVKD. Between the trimmed V and J ends, which lost 0 bases and 3 bases, there was a span of 8 bases. The CDR3: CAISESRGDTEAFF. Here the CDR3 DNA reads TGTGCCATCAGTGAGTCTAGAGGTGACACTGAAGCTTTCTTT.

This chain joins TRBV11-2 and TRBJ2-7; D uncertain. CDR3 length equals 15 residues. Trimming took 2 bases from V and 0 from J, leaving 11 bases between them. CDR1 is SGHAT and CDR2 is FQNNGV in the germline V gene. The DNA of the CDR3 is TGTGCCAGCAGCTTATTTGTCTCTAACTCCTACGAGCAGTACTTC. It is translated as CASSLFVSNSYEQYF.

The V and J genes are TRBV24-1 and TRBJ2-1, with 10 bases aligning to TRBD2. Per the germline V gene, CDR1 is KGHDR and CDR2 is SFDVKD. The V and J ends lost 4 bases and 8 bases, in that order; junction bases with no gene match: 7. CDR3 length equals 15 residues. Written as DNA, the CDR3 is TGTGCCACCAGTGACAGACTAGCGGGCGTGGATGAGCAGTTCTTC. Protein sequence: CATSDRLAGVDEQFF.

This clonotype was recorded many times. The genes are TRBV6-1 and TRBJ2-7; D remains ambiguous. V was trimmed by 5 bases and J by 2 bases, leaving 10 bases between them. Germline-derived CDR1 and CDR2 are MNHNS and SASEGT. The CDR3 contains 13 residues. In DNA, the CDR3 is TGTGCCAGCAGTTTGGAACCTCCCTACGAGCAGTACTTC. It codes for CASSLEPPYEQYF.

With respect to this clonotype: Germline and junction disagree at one end, which may indicate a read error. This chain uses TRBV7-6 with TRBJ2-1; 12 positions match TRBD2. The CDR3 has 17 amino acids. CDR1 and CDR2 (germline): SGHVS, FNYEAQ. CDR3 coding DNA: TGTGCCAGCAGCTTTGGCCGACTAGCGGGGGAGTACAATGAGCAGTCCTTC. Translated: CASSFGRLAGEYNEQSF. The entire variable domain, with the rest obtained from reference TRBV7-6 and TRBJ2-1, is as follows: GAGVSQSPRYKVTKRGQDVALRCDPISGHVSLYWYRQALGQGPEFLTYFNYEAQQDKSGLPNDRFSAERPEGSISTLTIQRTEQRDSAMYRCASSFGRLAGEYNEQSFGPGTRLTVL.

This clonotype was recorded many times. The rearrangement links TRBV6-1 to TRBJ1-2, with a tentative D call TRBD1 (5 bases). The V gene lost 5 bases and the J gene lost 1 base, with 8 bases spanning the gap. The CDR3 sequence is 13 residues long. CDR1 MNHNS and CDR2 SASEGT come from the germline V gene. Here the CDR3 reads CASSSGGNYGYTF. CDR3 bases: TGTGCCAGCAGTTCGGGGGGTAACTATGGCTACACCTTC.

In this sample, this clonotype turned up many times. CDR3 in amino acids: CASSDFRSGTGRIQETQYF. In DNA, the CDR3 is TGTGCCAGCAGTGATTTTCGCTCCGGGACAGGGAGGATCCAAGAGACCCAGTACTTC. This chain joins TRBV25-1 and TRBJ2-5; 9 bases map to TRBD1. Looked up from germline, CDR1 is MGHDK and CDR2 is SYGVNS. The V gene end was trimmed by 3 bases and the J gene end by 1 base; junction bases not matched to a gene: 15. The CDR3 extends over 19 amino acids.

This clonotype has a handful of counts. The rearrangement uses TRBV28 and TRBJ2-7; 9 positions match TRBD2. Germline-derived CDR1 and CDR2 are MDHEN and SYDVKM. The CDR3 is 16 amino acids. Trimming at V came to 3 bases and at J to 3 bases, leaving 9 bases not matched to a gene. CDR3 protein: CASSFGAGGGVYEQYF. CDR3 nucleotides: TGTGCCAGCAGTTTTGGGGCGGGAGGGGGCGTCTACGAGCAGTACTTC.

The chain is built from TRBV2 and TRBJ2-5; 8 bases are a match to TRBD2. CDR1 and CDR2 (germline): SNHLY, FYNNEI. Trimming removed 7 bases from V and 5 bases from J; junction bases left unmatched: 15. This CDR3 is 16 amino acids long. CDR3 sequence reads: CASTGGAAPGIETQYF. The CDR3 region has the DNA TGTGCCAGCACCGGGGGGGCGGCCCCGGGGATTGAGACCCAGTACTTC.

V gene TRBV20-1 combines with J gene TRBJ2-1; 7 bases fit TRBD2. This CDR3 contains 16 residues. The germline V gene encodes CDR1 DFQATT and CDR2 SNEGSKA (reference sequence). The V gene end was trimmed by 1 base and the J gene end by 2 bases; junction bases not matched to a gene: 8. The CDR3 DNA follows: TGCAGTGCTAGAGGGGCGGCGGGAGTTCCCTACAATGAGCAGTTCTTC. It yields the protein CSARGAAGVPYNEQFF.

As regards this clonotype: One end of the junction varies from germline; a read error may be responsible. The chain carries TRBV2 and TRBJ1-5; 7 bases match TRBD1. This CDR3 is built from 14 residues. Germline V gene sequence: CDR1 SNHLY, CDR2 FYNNEI. In DNA, the CDR3 is TGTGCCAGCAGTGAGGAAGGGGGCAACCAGCCCCAGCATTTT. Its translation is CASSEEGGNQPQHF.

This clonotype was detected many times. The rearrangement links TRBV3-1 to TRBJ2-1, with 8 bases lining up with TRBD2. The ends lost 7 bases at V and 7 bases at J; junction bases unmatched: 15. Germline CDR1 is LGHDT and CDR2 is YNNKEL (reference sequence). The CDR3 loop spans 16 amino acids. CDR3 DNA sequence: TGTGCCAGCATTGGTTCAATAGCGGGAATAGGTAATGAGCAGTTCTTC. The encoded protein is CASIGSIAGIGNEQFF.

This clonotype was recorded many times. The chain recombines TRBV27 with TRBJ2-7; TRBD1 aligns across 11 bases. Per germline, CDR1 MNHEY and CDR2 SMNVEV (reference sequence). The V segment lost 4 bases and the J segment 6 bases; nucleotides outside the gene matches: 5. There are 14 residues in the CDR3. Written as DNA, the CDR3 is TGTGCCAGCAGTTCGGACAGGGGGCTCTTCGAGCAGTACTTC. Its protein product is CASSSDRGLFEQYF.